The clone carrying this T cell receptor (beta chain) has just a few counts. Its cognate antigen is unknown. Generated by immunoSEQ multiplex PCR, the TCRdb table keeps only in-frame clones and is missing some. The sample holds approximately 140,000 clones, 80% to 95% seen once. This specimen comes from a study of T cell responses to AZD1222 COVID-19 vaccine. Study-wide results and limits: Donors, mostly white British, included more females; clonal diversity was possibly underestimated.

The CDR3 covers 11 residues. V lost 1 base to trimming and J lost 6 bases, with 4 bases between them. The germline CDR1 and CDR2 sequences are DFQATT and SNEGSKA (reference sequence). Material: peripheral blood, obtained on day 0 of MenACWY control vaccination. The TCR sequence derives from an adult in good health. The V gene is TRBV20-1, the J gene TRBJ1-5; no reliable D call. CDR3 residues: CSARGTQPQHF. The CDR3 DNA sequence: TGCAGTGCTAGAGGGACTCAGCCCCAGCATTTT.